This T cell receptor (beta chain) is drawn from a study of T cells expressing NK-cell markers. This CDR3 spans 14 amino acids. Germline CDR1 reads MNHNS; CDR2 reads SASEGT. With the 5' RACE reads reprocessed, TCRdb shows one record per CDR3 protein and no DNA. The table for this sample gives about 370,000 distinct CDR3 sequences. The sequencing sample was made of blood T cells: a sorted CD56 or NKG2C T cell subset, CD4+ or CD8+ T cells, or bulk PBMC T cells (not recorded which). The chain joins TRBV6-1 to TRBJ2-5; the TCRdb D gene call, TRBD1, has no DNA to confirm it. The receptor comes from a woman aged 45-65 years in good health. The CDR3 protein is CASSETGGVETQYF.